This is a list of T cell receptor beta chains from one sample in a study of neurological immune-mediated disorders. From the 5' RACE reads, TCRdb called clonotypes with MiXCR, one entry per CDR3 protein. The table includes tens of thousands of distinct CDR3 sequences, 3.5% to 5% detected once. Sequenced input: PBMCs. The receptors come from a young man with multiple sclerosis. Both conserved end residues are part of each CDR3. Each record gives: D gene, clone size, J gene, V gene, CDR3 DNA, CDR3 protein. D genes are given only for firm matches. Some rows have no size entry. The others give once, few or many, or a class for an expanded clone.

>TRBD2|many|TRBJ2-3|TRBV10-2
TGCGCCAGCAGTGATATAACGGGGGGGCCTCATACGCAGTATTTT
CASSDITGGPHTQYF
>TRBD1|many|TRBJ2-7|TRBV3-1
TGTGCCAGCAGCCAGGGACAGGGGAGCTACGAGCAGTACTTC
CASSQGQGSYEQYF
>-|many|TRBJ2-7|TRBV2
TGTGCCAGCAGGACCCTTAGACATGCGGCTTTCTACGAGCAGTACTTC
CASRTLRHAAFYEQYF
>TRBD2|many|TRBJ2-5|TRBV20-1
TGCAGTGCCAGGGCGGGGGGTGTACAAGAGACCCAGTACTTC
CSARAGGVQETQYF
>-|many|TRBJ1-1|TRBV20-1
TGCAGTGCTAGTACGGGGGGACGGAACACTGAAGCTTTCTTT
CSASTGGRNTEAFF
>TRBD2|few|TRBJ2-1|TRBV20-1
TGCAGTGCTAGTCTCCTAGCGGGGGGACGGGAGCAGTTCTTC
CSASLLAGGREQFF
>TRBD1|many|TRBJ1-3|TRBV12-3/TRBV12-4
TGTGCCAGCAGGCCCCTTGGGACAGCCTCTGGAAACACCATATATTTT
CASRPLGTASGNTIYF
>-|few|TRBJ1-2|TRBV29-1
TGCAGCGTGAGCCCAGGGGATGGCTACACCTTC
CSVSPGDGYTF
>-|few|TRBJ2-7|TRBV3-1
TGTGCCAGCAGCCAAGGGGGCGAGCAGTACTTC
CASSQGGEQYF
>TRBD1|-|TRBJ1-1|TRBV5-1
TGCGCCAGCAGCTTGGATACAGGGGACACTGAAGCTTTCTTT
CASSLDTGDTEAFF
>-|few|TRBJ1-1|TRBV10-2
TGCGCCAGCAGTGAGGCCCTACATGAAGCTTTCTTT
CASSEALHEAFF
>-|many|TRBJ2-7|TRBV3-1
TGTGCCAGCAGCCTCGGGAATTTCGGACACTACGAGCAGTACTTC
CASSLGNFGHYEQYF
>TRBD1|many|TRBJ1-5|TRBV5-6
TGTGCCAGCAGCTTGGCAGGGACAGGTCAGCCCCAGCATTTT
CASSLAGTGQPQHF
>TRBD1|many|TRBJ1-2|TRBV12-3/TRBV12-4
TGTGCCAGCAGTAGACAGGGTTTTGGCTACACCTTC
CASSRQGFGYTF
>-|many|TRBJ2-7|TRBV2
TGTGCCAGTAAAGGTGGGGAATTCTACGAGCAGTACTTC
CASKGGEFYEQYF
>-|many|TRBJ1-4|TRBV12-3/TRBV12-4
TGTGCCAGCAGTTTAAGGCATACCGACAGGCTGTTTTTT
CASSLRHTDRLFF
>-|many|TRBJ1-2|TRBV5-1
TGCGCCAGCAGCCTGTATGGCTACACCTTC
CASSLYGYTF
>-|-|TRBJ2-3|TRBV29-1
TGCAGCGCCGGAAGAGATACGCAGTATTTT
CSAGRDTQYF
>TRBD2|many|TRBJ2-1|TRBV20-1
TGCAGTGGACAGACTAGCGGCAATGAGCAGTTCTTC
CSGQTSGNEQFF
>-|many|TRBJ2-1|TRBV10-2
TGCGCCAGCAGTGGGACTTCTTACAATGAGCAGTTCTTC
CASSGTSYNEQFF
>TRBD1|many|TRBJ1-1|TRBV7-9
TGTGCCAGCAGCCCGTGGACAGGGGGCGAGTTCAACACTGAAGCTTTCTTT
CASSPWTGGEFNTEAFF
>-|many|TRBJ2-4|TRBV5-8
TGTGCCAGCAGCTTGGGGGCCGAATCTCCGAAAAACATTCAGTACTTC
CASSLGAESPKNIQYF
>-|many|TRBJ1-1|TRBV5-1
TGCGCCAGCAGCCCCCCGAATAGGTTCACTGAAGCTTTCTTT
CASSPPNRFTEAFF
>-|-|TRBJ2-1|TRBV20-1
TGCAGTGCTAGAGATCGAACCAATGAGCAGTTCTTC
CSARDRTNEQFF
>-|-|TRBJ2-3|TRBV7-3
TGTGCCAGCAGCTTACTGGCTTCAGATACGCAGTATTTT
CASSLLASDTQYF
>-|few|TRBJ1-5|TRBV3-1
TGTGCCAGCAGCCAGGGATTTCAGCCCCAGAATTTT
CASSQGFQPQNF
>TRBD1|few|TRBJ2-1|TRBV12-3/TRBV12-4
TGTGCCAGCAGTTGGACAGGGCCCGATGAGCAGTTCTTC
CASSWTGPDEQFF
>-|few|TRBJ1-1|TRBV10-3
TGTGCCATCAGTGCCAGGGGGAACACTGAAGCTTTCTTT
CAISARGNTEAFF
>-|many|TRBJ2-3|TRBV10-3
TGTGCCATCAGTGCGAAGGAGTTCGCAGATACGCAGTATTTT
CAISAKEFADTQYF
>-|many|TRBJ2-3|TRBV5-1
TGCGCCAGCAGCTTTGAGGGGGATGGTACGCAGTATTTT
CASSFEGDGTQYF
>-|many|TRBJ1-2|TRBV10-3
TGTGCCATCAGTGAACCTTCGCAGGATGGCTACACCTTC
CAISEPSQDGYTF
>TRBD1|-|TRBJ2-5|TRBV3-1
TGTGCCAGCAGCCAAAGGGACAGAGGAGAGACCCAGTACTTC
CASSQRDRGETQYF
>-|many|TRBJ2-2|TRBV20-1
TGCAGTGCTAGAGATGGGATAGGGGAGCTGTTTTTT
CSARDGIGELFF
>TRBD1|many|TRBJ1-2|TRBV4-2
TGTGCCAGCAGCCAGGGACAGGGGGCGGATGGCTACACCTTC
CASSQGQGADGYTF
>-|many|TRBJ2-1|TRBV7-3
TGTGCCAGCAGCTTGGAGGGCAACAATGAGCAGTTCTTC
CASSLEGNNEQFF
>-|many|TRBJ2-2|TRBV20-1
TGCAGTGCTAGAGCCCAGGGAATCGGGGAGCTGTTTTTT
CSARAQGIGELFF
>-|-|TRBJ2-3|TRBV5-1
TGCGCCAGCAGCCGGGCAGGGACAGATACGCAGTATTTT
CASSRAGTDTQYF
>-|many|TRBJ1-1|TRBV27
TGTGCCAGCAGTTTCAGGGCACATACGATGAACACTGAAGCTTTCTTT
CASSFRAHTMNTEAFF
>-|many|TRBJ1-4|TRBV5-1
TGCGCCAGCAGTACGGGAGGCACTAATGAAAAACTGTTTTTT
CASSTGGTNEKLFF
>-|few|TRBJ1-2|TRBV9
TGTGCCAGCAGCGTAGGAGCTAACTATGGCTACACCTTC
CASSVGANYGYTF
>-|many|TRBJ1-1|TRBV20-1
TGCAGTGCCTTCTTGAACACTGAAGCTTTCTTT
CSAFLNTEAFF
>-|many|TRBJ2-6|TRBV4-2
TGTGCCAGCAGCCAAGAAAGGGGTGGGGCCAACGTCCTGACTTTC
CASSQERGGANVLTF
>-|many|TRBJ1-2|TRBV10-3
TGTGCCATCAGTGCAGGAGACGGCTACACCTTC
CAISAGDGYTF
>-|medium-sized|TRBJ2-3|TRBV5-1
TGCGCCAGCAGCTCACCTCTCGCGGATACGCAGTATTTT
CASSSPLADTQYF
>-|many|TRBJ2-7|TRBV20-1
TGCAGTGCTAGTGCAGCCTCCTACGAGCAGTACTTC
CSASAASYEQYF
>-|-|TRBJ2-3|TRBV7-6
TGTGCCAGCAGCACGAATGAGGATACGCAGTATTTT
CASSTNEDTQYF
>-|many|TRBJ2-2|TRBV3-1
TGTGCCAGCAGCCGAAACAGGGTTAGCACCGGGGAGCTGTTTTTT
CASSRNRVSTGELFF
>TRBD1|many|TRBJ1-1|TRBV5-1
TGCGCCAGCAGCGCGGGACAGGGAAGGTTGAACACTGAAGCTTTCTTT
CASSAGQGRLNTEAFF